Below are 8 T cell receptor beta chains sequenced from a single sample in a study of control samples from healthy donors and cancer patients. Profiling relied on immunoSEQ multiplex PCR, and the TCRdb table lists in-frame clones only, not all of them. In the table there are roughly 34,000 clones, around 86% of which are singletons. The sequencing sample was made of PBMCs. These TCRs come from a woman in her 40s with lung cancer.

The chain employs TRBV9 and TRBJ2-5; D unclear. Between the trimmed V and J ends, which lost 0 bases and 4 bases, there was a span of 7 bases. The CDR3 spans 13 residues. Germline CDR1 is SGDLS and CDR2 is YYNGEE. CDR3 nucleotides: TGTGCCAGCAGCGTAGCTGAGGCAGAGACCCAGTACTTC. It codes for CASSVAEAETQYF.

The CDR3 DNA follows: TGTGCCAGCAGCCTTTGGAGTAGAATTAGTGATTCACCCCTCCACTTT. Translated, it gives CASSLWSRISDSPLHF. The V call is TRBV2, the J call TRBJ1-6, with D uncertain. CDR3 length: 16 amino acids. Per germline, CDR1 SNHLY and CDR2 FYNNEI. Trimming shortened V by 6 bases and J by 8 bases, and 20 bases separated the two germline ends.

The chain couples TRBV6-5 to TRBJ2-7, with D unclear. The CDR3 totals 12 residues. Trimming stripped 7 bases from V and 4 bases from J, with 11 bases between. Germline values: CDR1 MNHEY, CDR2 SVGAGI. CDR3 nucleotides: TGTGCCAGCACTGGGGTTTCGTACGAGCAGTACTTC. It codes for CASTGVSYEQYF.

This chain joins TRBV11-2 and TRBJ1-6, with a possible D match to TRBD1 (6 bases). This CDR3 comprises 15 residues. Trimming took 4 bases from V and 7 from J, leaving 14 bases between them. Germline V gives CDR1 SGHAT, CDR2 FQNNGV. The CDR3 here is CASSSRGRANSPLHF. As DNA, the CDR3 is TGTGCCAGCAGCTCCAGGGGCAGAGCGAATTCACCCCTCCACTTT.

Concerning this clone itself: An end of the junction differs from the germline gene, which may be a read error. The rearrangement uses TRBV6-5 and TRBJ2-3, with D perhaps TRBD2 (7 bases). Germline values: CDR1 MNHEY, CDR2 SVGAGI. The CDR3 length is 16 residues. CDR3 sequence: CASSYLGGGPTDMQYF. The CDR3 DNA sequence: TGTGCCAGCAGTTATTTGGGCGGGGGCCCCACAGATATGCAGTATTTT.

Only one count was recorded for this clone. The V call is TRBV27, the J call TRBJ2-2, with 9 bases fitting TRBD2. V shed 5 bases and J 7 bases; nucleotides not matched to a gene: 8. The germline gives CDR1 MNHEY, CDR2 SMNVEV (reference sequence). The CDR3 length is 15 residues. CDR3 sequence reads: CASSLLAGADGELFF. CDR3 nucleotides: TGTGCCAGCAGTCTTTTAGCGGGGGCGGACGGGGAGCTGTTTTTT.

The genes are TRBV5-1 and TRBJ1-1; D gene ambiguous. The germline V gene encodes CDR1 SGHRS and CDR2 YFSETQ. The CDR3 is 15 residues long. Trimming removed 0 bases at V and 1 base at J, with 10 bases between. In DNA form, the CDR3 reads TGCGCCAGCAGCTTGGCGGTTAGGCCGAACACTGAAGCTTTCTTT. It is translated as CASSLAVRPNTEAFF.

The gene calls are TRBV4-1 and TRBJ2-5, with D tentatively TRBD1 or TRBD2 (6 bases each). Per the germline V gene, CDR1 is MGHRA and CDR2 is YSYEKL. The CDR3 consists of 15 residues. The V gene lost 7 bases and the J gene lost 1 base, with 16 bases spanning the gap. The CDR3: CASNTVGGPQETQYF. In DNA form, the CDR3 reads TGCGCCAGCAACACCGTTGGGGGGCCCCAAGAGACCCAGTACTTC.